Presented here are 21 T cell receptor beta chains from one specimen sequenced in a study of neurological immune-mediated disorders (dated by TCRdb to the late 2010s). The time point label, read with the paper, signifies: longitudinal time-point 3. Libraries were prepared through 5' RACE. For sequencing, an Illumina HiSeq 2500 was employed. TCRdb ran its own pipeline on the public reads, namely fastp trimming at Q25 and MiXCR clone calling, and kept in-frame beta chains. Rows with a matching CDR3 protein are joined into one entry that keeps the most common DNA and genes. This sample is represented by about 99,000 distinct CDR3 sequences; about a tenth of them were singletons. The ten largest clones add up to about 3.1% of the sample. The material sequenced was PBMCs. These receptors were taken from a female donor with HTLV-1-associated myelopathy (HAM/TSP).

This clonotype was observed at least ten times. This chain links TRBV20-1 with TRBJ1-1, with D possibly matching TRBD1 (5 bases). Between the trimmed V and J ends, which lost 1 base and 3 bases, there was a span of 12 bases. This CDR3 spans 14 amino acids. Germline V lookup: CDR1 DFQATT, CDR2 SNEGSKA (reference sequence). This chain's CDR3 is CSARGRKGDTEAFF. CDR3 coding DNA: TGCAGTGCTAGAGGGAGAAAAGGGGACACTGAAGCTTTCTTT.

Many counts were recorded for this clonotype. V is TRBV6-5 and J is TRBJ1-1; 12 bases line up with TRBD1. The germline V gene encodes CDR1 MNHEY and CDR2 SVGAGI. The junction had 4 bases not matched to a gene; V was cut back by 5 bases and J by 0 bases. The CDR3 covers 16 residues. CDR3 protein: CASSKGQGALNTEAFF. The CDR3 region has the DNA TGTGCCAGCAGTAAGGGACAGGGGGCTTTGAACACTGAAGCTTTCTTT.

This clonotype was counted ten times or more. The chain links TRBV20-1 to TRBJ1-2; D not certain. The germline V gene has CDR1 DFQATT and CDR2 SNEGSKA (reference sequence). Trimming stripped 2 bases from V and 2 bases from J, with 6 bases between. The CDR3 length is 12 residues. The CDR3, as DNA: TGCAGTGCTAGACCCGGAAACTATGGCTACACCTTC. The encoded protein is CSARPGNYGYTF.

Comment on this clonotype: This may be a read error: a much more frequent sequence differs by one nucleotide. The CDR3 is CASSIGAATNEKLFF. The DNA for the CDR3 is TGTGCCAGCAGCATAGGCGCCGCAACTAATGAAAAACTGTTTTTT. J is TRBJ1-4 and V is TRBV9; D is undetermined. Germline CDR1 and CDR2: SGDLS and YYNGEE. CDR3 size: 15 residues. The V gene lost 4 bases and the J gene lost 0 bases, with 10 bases spanning the gap.

This clonotype was counted ten times or more. The rearrangement links TRBV9 to TRBJ2-1; 10 nucleotides align to TRBD2. This CDR3 comprises 18 residues. Germline V gene sequence: CDR1 SGDLS, CDR2 YYNGEE. V shed 0 bases and J 0 bases; nucleotides not matched to a gene: 6. The CDR3 loop is CASSVELAGPGSYNEQFF. DNA of the CDR3: TGTGCCAGCAGCGTAGAACTAGCGGGGCCAGGCTCCTACAATGAGCAGTTCTTC.

This clonotype was counted many times. The chain has TRBV12-3 or TRBV12-4 and TRBJ2-3; D is perhaps TRBD1 (6 bases). V was cut by 6 bases and J by 0 bases, with 13 bases left in between. CDR3 size: 15 residues. As DNA, the CDR3 is TGTGCCAGCAGCCACAGGGCCCAGAGCACAGATACGCAGTATTTT. Protein: CASSHRAQSTDTQYF.

This clonotype was counted ten times or more. The chain uses TRBV20-1 and TRBJ2-3; 7 nucleotides match TRBD1. Trimming took 5 bases from V and 0 from J; bases not matched to a gene: 5. The CDR3 sequence is 14 residues long. Germline CDR1 DFQATT, CDR2 SNEGSKA (reference sequence). The CDR3 bases are TGCAGTGCTTCGGGACAGACCAGCACAGATACGCAGTATTTT. Its translation is CSASGQTSTDTQYF.

This clonotype has ten or more counts. The V and J genes are TRBV28 and TRBJ2-3; D uncertain. Germline values: CDR1 MDHEN, CDR2 SYDVKM. Trimming shortened V by 10 bases and J by 1 base, and 15 bases separated the two germline ends. This CDR3 has 14 residues. For the CDR3, the DNA is TGTGCCACCCGACCGATTCTTCGCACAGATACGCAGTATTTT. Its translation is CATRPILRTDTQYF.

Comments on this clonotype: A read error may explain this, as a much larger clone is one base away. The chain recombines TRBV5-1 with TRBJ2-5; 10 bases map to TRBD1. Germline assignment: CDR1 SGHRS and CDR2 YFSETQ. V shed 1 base, J shed 5 bases, and the junction held 8 bases outside the gene matches. The CDR3 runs 16 residues. The CDR3 loop is CASSLNLTGQGETQYF. In DNA, the CDR3 is TGCGCCAGCAGCTTGAATCTCACGGGACAGGGGGAGACCCAGTACTTC.

The sample holds many counts of this clonotype. The rearrangement uses TRBV7-2 and TRBJ2-3; D remains ambiguous. Trimming pared 1 base from V and 7 bases from J, leaving 12 bases between. Germline lookup yields CDR1 SGHTA and CDR2 FQGNSA. The CDR3 runs to 14 residues. The DNA of the CDR3 is TGTGCCAGCAGCTTAGAGCTGGGGTTCAATACGCAGTATTTT. It is translated as CASSLELGFNTQYF.

In this sample, this clonotype turned up many times. The V gene is TRBV7-8, the J gene TRBJ2-3, with D hard to call. The germline CDR1 and CDR2 sequences are SGHVS and FQNEAQ. V lost 2 bases and J 1 base, leaving 4 bases between the germline ends. This CDR3 contains 13 residues. CDR3 residues: CASSLPGTDTQYF. CDR3 DNA sequence: TGTGCCAGCAGCTTACCGGGCACAGATACGCAGTATTTT.

The chain uses TRBV27 and TRBJ2-7; D is unresolved. Germline V gives CDR1 MNHEY, CDR2 SMNVEV (reference sequence). This CDR3 has 11 residues. V lost 5 bases and J lost 6, with 8 bases in between. The CDR3 sequence: CASSIGFEQYF. DNA for the CDR3: TGTGCCAGCAGTATCGGGTTCGAGCAGTACTTC.

V usage is TRBV20-1 and J usage is TRBJ1-1; D is ambiguous. Germline CDR1 reads DFQATT; CDR2 reads SNEGSKA (reference sequence). The CDR3 has 12 amino acids. Trimming shortened V by 7 bases and J by 0 bases, and 9 bases separated the two germline ends. The CDR3 DNA reads TGCAGTGTTGGTGGGGTGAACACTGAAGCTTTCTTT. Residues: CSVGGVNTEAFF.

This clonotype showed up many times. The chain combines TRBV5-1 with TRBJ1-5; TRBD1 might be the D (6 bases). V was shortened by 0 bases and J by 7 bases, with 14 bases between the two germline ends. The germline CDR1 and CDR2 sequences are SGHRS and YFSETQ. The CDR3 spans 15 residues. The CDR3 spells CASSLGSGAGQPQHF. For the CDR3, the DNA is TGCGCCAGCAGCTTGGGGTCGGGGGCAGGACAGCCCCAGCATTTT.

This clonotype was recorded at least ten times. V gene TRBV5-1 combines with J gene TRBJ1-1; D remains ambiguous. This CDR3 spans 13 amino acids. The germline V gene has CDR1 SGHRS and CDR2 YFSETQ. The V end lost 2 bases, the J end lost 3 bases, and 8 bases lay between the germline ends. CDR3 loop: CASSFQSYTEAFF. CDR3 DNA sequence: TGCGCCAGCAGCTTCCAAAGTTACACTGAAGCTTTCTTT.

This clonotype was detected many times. CDR3 sequence reads: CASSLEGGNSPLHF. Written as DNA, the CDR3 is TGTGCCAGCAGCTTAGAGGGAGGCAACTCACCCCTCCACTTT. The chain uses TRBV7-9 and TRBJ1-6, with D hard to call. This CDR3 comprises 14 residues. The germline V and J ends were trimmed by 1 base and 10 bases, with 11 bases remaining between them. CDR1 SEHNR and CDR2 FQNEAQ come from the germline V gene (reference sequence). The full variable domain, its missing parts supplied by reference TRBV7-9 and TRBJ1-6, is DTGVSQNPRHKITKRGQNVTFRCDPISEHNRLYWYRQTLGQGPEFLTYFQNEAQLEKSRLLSDRFSAERPKGSFSTLEIQRTEQGDSAMYLCASSLEGGNSPLHFGNGTRLTVT.

In regard to this clonotype: This may be a read error, as it is one base from a much larger clone. The chain carries TRBV27 and TRBJ2-7; the D call may be TRBD1 or TRBD2 (5 bases each). The CDR3 is 15 amino acids. CDR1 MNHEY and CDR2 SMNVEV come from the germline V gene (reference sequence). The CDR3: CASSLVGTASYELYF. CDR3 nucleotide sequence: TGTGCCAGCAGTTTAGTGGGGACCGCCTCCTACGAGCTGTACTTC.

This clonotype was observed at least ten times. The rearrangement joins TRBV20-1 to TRBJ2-1; maybe TRBD2 (5 bases). Germline V CDR1 and CDR2: DFQATT, SNEGSKA (reference sequence). CDR3 length: 14 amino acids. Trimming shortened V by 6 bases and J by 3 bases, and 15 bases separated the two germline ends. CDR3 nucleotide sequence: TGCAGTGCCCAAAGCGGAGACATCTACAATGAGCAGTTCTTC. Its translation is CSAQSGDIYNEQFF.

This clonotype was seen repeatedly, ten times or more. This chain joins TRBV5-1 and TRBJ2-1; D is possibly TRBD1 or TRBD2 (5 bases each). Germline V gene lookup returns CDR1 SGHRS and CDR2 YFSETQ. Trimming removed 4 bases at V and 4 bases at J, with 15 bases between. The CDR3 extends over 15 amino acids. The CDR3 nucleotides read TGCGCCAGCAGCGTTGGGTGGGGGAAGTACAATGAGCAGTTCTTC. Residues: CASSVGWGKYNEQFF. Filled out from reference TRBV5-1 and TRBJ2-1, the complete variable domain reads KAGVTQTPRYLIKTRGQQVTLSCSPISGHRSVSWYQQTPGQGLQFLFEYFSETQRNKGNFPGRFSGRQFSNSRSEMNVSTLELGDSALYLCASSVGWGKYNEQFFGPGTRLTVL.

This clonotype was seen at least ten times. This rearrangement joins TRBV12-3 or TRBV12-4 to TRBJ2-7; D is perhaps TRBD1 or TRBD2 (5 bases each). Between the trimmed V and J ends, which lost 6 bases and 3 bases, there was a span of 24 bases. The CDR3 runs to 17 residues. The CDR3 region has the DNA TGTGCCAGCAGCCCCGAATACCTCGGGGCGTTGGGCTACGAGCAGTACTTC. Translating gives CASSPEYLGALGYEQYF.

The rearrangement links TRBV20-1 to TRBJ2-3, with a weak D call TRBD2 (6 bases). The CDR3 loop spans 13 amino acids. CDR1 is DFQATT and CDR2 is SNEGSKA in the germline V gene (reference sequence). V was trimmed by 3 bases and J by 4 bases, leaving 11 bases between them. The CDR3 nucleotides are TGCAGTGCTAGCCTACGGGGGTCAGATACGCAGTATTTT. It encodes CSASLRGSDTQYF.